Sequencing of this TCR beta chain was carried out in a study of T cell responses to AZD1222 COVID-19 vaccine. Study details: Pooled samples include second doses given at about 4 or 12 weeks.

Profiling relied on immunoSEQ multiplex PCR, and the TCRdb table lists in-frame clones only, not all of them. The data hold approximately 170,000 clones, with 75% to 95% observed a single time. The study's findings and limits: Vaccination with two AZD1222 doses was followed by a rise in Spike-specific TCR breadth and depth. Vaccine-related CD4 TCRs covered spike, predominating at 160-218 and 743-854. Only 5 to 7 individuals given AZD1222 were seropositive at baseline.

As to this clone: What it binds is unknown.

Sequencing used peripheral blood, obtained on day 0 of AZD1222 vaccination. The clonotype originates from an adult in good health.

The CDR3: CASKSLDRSGTQYF. The DNA of the CDR3 is TGTGCCAGCAAATCCCTGGACAGGTCGGGGACCCAGTACTTC. V gene TRBV27 combines with J gene TRBJ2-5, with 7 bases identical to TRBD1. This CDR3 has 14 residues. The germline V gene encodes CDR1 MNHEY and CDR2 SMNVEV (reference sequence). V gave up 7 bases and J gave up 7 bases; unmatched junction bases: 12.